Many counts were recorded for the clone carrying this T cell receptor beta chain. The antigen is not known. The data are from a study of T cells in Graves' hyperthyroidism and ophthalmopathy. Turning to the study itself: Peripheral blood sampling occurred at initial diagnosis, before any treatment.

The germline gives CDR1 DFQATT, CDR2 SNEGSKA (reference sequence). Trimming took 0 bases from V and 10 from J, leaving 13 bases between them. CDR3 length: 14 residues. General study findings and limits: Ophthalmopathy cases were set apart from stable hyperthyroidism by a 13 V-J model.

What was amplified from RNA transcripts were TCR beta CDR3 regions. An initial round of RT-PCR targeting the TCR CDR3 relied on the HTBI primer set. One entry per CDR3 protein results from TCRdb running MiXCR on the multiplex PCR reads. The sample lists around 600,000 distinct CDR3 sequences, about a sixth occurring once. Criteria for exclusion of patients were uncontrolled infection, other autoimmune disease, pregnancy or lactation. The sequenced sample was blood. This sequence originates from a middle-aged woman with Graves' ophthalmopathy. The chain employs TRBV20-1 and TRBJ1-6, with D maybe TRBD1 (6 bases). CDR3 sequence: CSARDEAGDSPLHF. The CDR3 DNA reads TGCAGTGCTAGAGATGAAGCAGGGGACTCACCCCTCCACTTT.